Presented here are 30 T cell receptor beta chains from one specimen sequenced in a study of early T cells in non-severe SARS-CoV-2 infection. TCRdb re-called the 5' RACE reads through MiXCR, storing one row per CDR3 protein. The sample records about 83,000 distinct CDR3 sequences, 8.5% to 12% being singletons. The input for sequencing was whole blood, taken at baseline. The receptors derive from an adult who was a healthcare worker with PCR-confirmed SARS-CoV-2 infection or an uninfected control (not recorded which).

CDR3 sequence reads: CASSFRSPPDEQYF. For the CDR3, the DNA is TGTGCCAGCAGTTTTCGCTCCCCCCCGGACGAGCAGTACTTC. The chain couples TRBV27 to TRBJ2-7; D is unresolved. Trimming cost V 3 bases and J 5 bases, with 14 bases left between them. This CDR3 region has 14 residues. Germline V CDR1 and CDR2: MNHEY, SMNVEV (reference sequence).

The rearrangement links TRBV5-1 to TRBJ1-3; a possible D gene is TRBD1 (6 bases). Germline V gives CDR1 SGHRS, CDR2 YFSETQ. Between the trimmed V and J ends, which lost 1 base and 0 bases, there was a span of 17 bases. The CDR3 totals 18 residues. The CDR3 here is CASSLSPTGRASGNTIYF. CDR3 bases: TGCGCCAGCAGCTTGTCCCCGACAGGACGGGCCTCTGGAAACACCATATATTTT.

The J gene is TRBJ1-1, the V gene TRBV6-6, with TRBD1 as a possible D gene (6 bases). In germline, CDR1 is MNHNY, CDR2 SVGAGI (reference sequence). CDR3 length: 15 residues. The V gene lost 0 bases and the J gene lost 4 bases, with 12 bases spanning the gap. The CDR3 DNA reads as TGTGCCAGCAGTTACTCGCCGGGACAAGGCACTGAAGCTTTCTTT. It encodes CASSYSPGQGTEAFF.

The V call is TRBV12-3 or TRBV12-4, the J call TRBJ2-1, with D perhaps TRBD2 (6 bases). V gave up 6 bases and J gave up 10 bases, with 16 bases separating them. CDR3 length: 13 amino acids. The chain's CDR3 is CASRMTISGEQFF. CDR3 coding DNA: TGTGCCAGCAGGATGACAATTAGCGGAGAGCAGTTCTTC.

This clonotype was counted a few times. V is TRBV30 and J is TRBJ1-2; TRBD1 might be the D (6 bases). The CDR3 runs to 15 residues. V dropped 4 bases and J dropped 8 bases, with 23 bases sitting between them. Looked up from germline, CDR1 is GTSNPN and CDR2 is SVGIG (reference sequence). This CDR3 is CAWKRQDVFKRGYTF. The CDR3 DNA reads TGTGCCTGGAAAAGACAGGACGTTTTCAAACGGGGCTACACCTTC. Based on the CDR3 plus reference TRBV30 and TRBJ1-2, the full variable domain is SQTIHQWPATLVQPVGSPLSLECTVEGTSNPNLYWYRQAAGRGLQLLFYSVGIGQISSEVPQNLSASRPQDRQFILSSKKLLLSDSGFYLCAWKRQDVFKRGYTFGSGTRLTVV.

The chain carries TRBV27 and TRBJ2-3, with D perhaps matching TRBD1 (6 bases). CDR3 length: 14 residues. V lost 6 bases and J lost 6, with 16 bases in between. Germline V CDR1 and CDR2: MNHEY, SMNVEV (reference sequence). In DNA form, the CDR3 reads TGTGCCAGCAGATGGACAGCGTCCAGGGATACGCAGTATTTT. Its translation: CASRWTASRDTQYF.

This clonotype was observed at least ten times. This chain joins TRBV20-1 and TRBJ2-5; D is perhaps TRBD2 (5 bases). Germline V gene lookup returns CDR1 DFQATT and CDR2 SNEGSKA (reference sequence). CDR3 length: 14 amino acids. The germline V and J ends were trimmed by 5 bases and 2 bases, with 15 bases remaining between them. CDR3 sequence reads: CSASGIHPQETQYF. CDR3 nucleotides: TGCAGTGCTTCCGGGATTCATCCTCAAGAGACCCAGTACTTC.

This clonotype was observed many times. This chain uses TRBV3-1 with TRBJ1-1; D not certain. With 4 bases removed from V and 1 base from J, the gap between germline ends came to 7 bases. This CDR3 spans 13 amino acids. The V gene's germline CDR1 is LGHDT and CDR2 YNNKEL (reference sequence). The CDR3 loop is CASSPRQNTEAFF. CDR3 bases: TGTGCCAGCAGCCCGAGACAGAACACTGAAGCTTTCTTT.

This clonotype was detected many times. J is TRBJ2-5 and V is TRBV5-5; 15 bases are shared with TRBD2. Germline CDR1 is SGHKS and CDR2 is YYEKEE (reference sequence). V lost 3 bases to trimming and J lost 2 bases; unmatched junction nucleotides: 5. CDR3 size: 17 residues. CDR3 protein: CASSSPGLAGGQETQYF. CDR3 DNA: TGTGCCAGCAGCTCCCCGGGACTAGCGGGAGGACAAGAGACCCAGTACTTC.

The sample holds a few counts of this clonotype. This chain links TRBV20-1 with TRBJ2-7, with 9 positions matching TRBD1. The germline gives CDR1 DFQATT, CDR2 SNEGSKA (reference sequence). This CDR3 contains 13 residues. V shed 6 bases, J shed 1 base, and the junction held 4 bases outside the gene matches. CDR3 residues: CSALDRGSYEQYF. Here the CDR3 DNA reads TGCAGTGCATTGGACAGGGGATCCTACGAGCAGTACTTC.

The chain is built from TRBV11-2 and TRBJ2-7; 8 bases fit TRBD2. This CDR3 is built from 18 residues. In germline, CDR1 is SGHAT, CDR2 FQNNGV. V lost 4 bases, J lost 5 bases, and 19 bases stayed unmatched. The CDR3 DNA reads TGTGCCAGCAGCTCACTCCACCTTCCCAAGCGGGAGCCCGACGAGCAGTACTTC. This sequence encodes CASSSLHLPKREPDEQYF.

This clonotype was seen more than once but under ten times. The chain is built from TRBV20-1 and TRBJ2-7, with D perhaps TRBD2 (5 bases). Trimming cost V 3 bases and J 5 bases, with 14 bases left between them. Germline assignment: CDR1 DFQATT and CDR2 SNEGSKA (reference sequence). CDR3 length equals 13 residues. CDR3 loop: CSASRLAPNEQYF. For the CDR3, the DNA is TGCAGTGCTAGTCGGCTAGCTCCCAACGAGCAGTACTTC.

The rearrangement joins TRBV5-1 to TRBJ2-3; no reliable D call. The CDR3 is 15 amino acids. Germline CDR1 is SGHRS and CDR2 is YFSETQ. The V and J ends lost 1 base and 0 bases respectively, with 9 bases between them. Here the CDR3 reads CASSLTSLSTDTQYF. The CDR3 DNA sequence: TGCGCCAGCAGCTTGACGTCGCTCAGCACAGATACGCAGTATTTT.

There are many counts of this clonotype. The chain recombines TRBV2 with TRBJ1-1, with no clear D. Germline CDR1 is SNHLY and CDR2 is FYNNEI. This CDR3 has 13 amino acids. V shed 2 bases and J shed 2 bases, with 6 bases lying between them. CDR3 DNA: TGTGCCAGCAGTGAATACAGAAACACTGAAGCTTTCTTT. Amino acids: CASSEYRNTEAFF.

This clonotype was seen ten or more times. This chain joins TRBV5-1 and TRBJ2-5, with D maybe TRBD2 (5 bases). The ends were cut back, 1 base at V and 0 bases at J, with 7 bases in the middle. The CDR3 is 14 residues long. CDR1 is SGHRS and CDR2 is YFSETQ in the germline V gene. CDR3 bases: TGCGCCAGCAGCTTGAACGGGAACCAAGAGACCCAGTACTTC. This encodes CASSLNGNQETQYF.

This clonotype turned up a few times. The CDR3 protein is CSGTGGEGSGANVLTF. CDR3 nucleotides: TGCAGTGGAACAGGGGGCGAGGGCTCTGGGGCCAACGTCCTGACTTTC. The chain carries TRBV20-1 and TRBJ2-6; TRBD1 aligns across 9 bases. The V gene's germline CDR1 is DFQATT and CDR2 SNEGSKA (reference sequence). The CDR3 runs to 16 residues. V was pared by 7 bases and J by 0 bases, with 7 bases of the junction left unmatched.

This clonotype has more than one count but fewer than ten. The chain links TRBV5-4 to TRBJ2-2; 7 positions agree with TRBD1. The CDR3 runs to 16 residues. Germline V lookup: CDR1 SGHNT, CDR2 YYREEE (reference sequence). The ends lost 3 bases at V and 6 bases at J; junction bases unmatched: 11. For the CDR3, the DNA is TGTGCCAGCAGCTCGGAACGGGACAGAAGGGCCGGGGAGCTGTTTTTT. Amino acid sequence: CASSSERDRRAGELFF.

CDR3 residues: CASTMTESGYGYTF. CDR3 bases: TGTGCCAGCACTATGACAGAGTCAGGGTATGGCTACACCTTC. This sequence joins TRBV5-5 and TRBJ1-2; D may be TRBD1 (5 bases). Germline lookup yields CDR1 SGHKS and CDR2 YYEKEE (reference sequence). V was pared by 6 bases and J by 5 bases, with 17 bases between. The CDR3 spans 14 residues.

This clonotype has just a few counts. The V and J genes are TRBV19 and TRBJ2-3; D gene unclear. V was pared by 4 bases and J by 4 bases, with 12 bases between. The germline V gene encodes CDR1 LNHDA and CDR2 SQIVND (reference sequence). The CDR3 is 14 amino acids. The CDR3 spells CASSRAGSADTQYF. CDR3 DNA: TGTGCCAGTAGTAGGGCAGGATCGGCAGATACGCAGTATTTT.

The chain combines TRBV11-2 with TRBJ2-3; TRBD2 agrees at 11 bases. Germline CDR1 and CDR2: SGHAT and FQNNGV. The CDR3 has 16 amino acids. V trimming: 5 bases; J trimming: 1 base; junction bases outside the gene matches: 5. In DNA form, the CDR3 reads TGTGCCAGCAGCCCCGGGACTAGCGGAGGCACAGATACGCAGTATTTT. It specifies CASSPGTSGGTDTQYF.

The rearrangement joins TRBV25-1 to TRBJ2-6; TRBD1 is a possible D gene (5 bases). V shed 7 bases and J shed 2 bases, with 12 bases lying between them. CDR3 length equals 15 residues. CDR1 MGHDK and CDR2 SYGVNS come from the germline V gene. CDR3 protein: CASTLTAAGANVLTF. CDR3 nucleotides: TGTGCCAGCACCCTGACAGCTGCTGGGGCCAACGTCCTGACTTTC. Looking up the rest from reference TRBV25-1 and TRBJ2-6 gives the full variable domain: EADIYQTPRYLVIGTGKKITLECSQTMGHDKMYWYQQDPGMELHLIHYSYGVNSTEKGDLSSESTVSRIRTEHFPLTLESARPSHTSQYLCASTLTAAGANVLTFGAGSRLTVL.

The J gene is TRBJ2-7, the V gene TRBV29-1; the match to TRBD2 covers 8 bases. With 6 bases clipped from V and 4 bases from J, the junction kept 5 bases outside the gene matches. This CDR3 is built from 12 residues. Germline-derived CDR1 and CDR2 are SQVTM and ANQGSEA. CDR3 bases: TGCAGCGTATGGACTAGCTTGTACGAGCAGTACTTC. It specifies CSVWTSLYEQYF.

This clonotype appeared many times. This sequence joins TRBV27 and TRBJ2-1; tentative D call: TRBD2 (6 bases). With 4 bases removed from V and 2 bases from J, the gap between germline ends came to 15 bases. The CDR3 extends over 16 amino acids. The V gene's germline CDR1 is MNHEY and CDR2 SMNVEV (reference sequence). The CDR3 DNA reads TGTGCCAGCAGTTCCCAGACTAGGATCGCCTACAATGAGCAGTTCTTC. It yields the protein CASSSQTRIAYNEQFF.

This clonotype appeared many times. The V gene is TRBV28, the J gene TRBJ2-5; D gene ambiguous. This CDR3 contains 12 residues. Deletions cut 5 bases from V and 5 bases from J, with 9 bases between. Germline V gene data show CDR1 as MDHEN and CDR2 as SYDVKM. CDR3 nucleotide sequence: TGTGCCAGCAGTCCGCCTTGGGAGACCCAGTACTTC. Its protein product is CASSPPWETQYF.

This clonotype was seen only a few times. The chain recombines TRBV7-3 with TRBJ2-2; perhaps D is TRBD1 or TRBD2 (5 bases each). Germline CDR1 and CDR2: SGHTA and FQGTGA. V lost 5 bases and J 4 bases, leaving 20 bases between the germline ends. The CDR3 covers 17 residues. The CDR3 is CASSLPRGALGTGELFF. The CDR3 region has the DNA TGTGCCAGCAGCCTCCCCCGAGGGGCCTTGGGCACCGGGGAGCTGTTTTTT. The variable domain in full, completed from reference TRBV7-3 and TRBJ2-2, reads GAGVSQTPSNKVTEKGKYVELRCDPISGHTALYWYRQSLGQGPEFLIYFQGTGAADDSGLPNDRFFAVRPEGSVSTLKIQRTERGDSAVYLCASSLPRGALGTGELFFGEGSRLTVL.

V usage is TRBV7-8 and J usage is TRBJ1-5; no definite D call. V lost 1 base, J lost 4 bases, and 8 bases lay in between. The CDR3 consists of 14 residues. Germline V lookup: CDR1 SGHVS, CDR2 FQNEAQ. CDR3: CASSLGGFNQPQHF. DNA for the CDR3: TGTGCCAGCAGCTTAGGGGGTTTTAATCAGCCCCAGCATTTT. The full variable domain, in which reference TRBV7-8 and TRBJ1-5 provide the parts outside the CDR3, is GAGVSQSPRYKVAKRGQDVALRCDPISGHVSLFWYQQALGQGPEFLTYFQNEAQLDKSGLPSDRFFAERPEGSVSTLKIQRTQQEDSAVYLCASSLGGFNQPQHFGDGTRLSIL.

This clonotype was counted many times. The V call is TRBV5-6, the J call TRBJ2-7, with 9 positions matching TRBD1. The germline gives CDR1 SGHDT, CDR2 YYEEEE. The CDR3 extends over 13 amino acids. The V gene end was trimmed by 3 bases and the J gene end by 3 bases; junction bases not matched to a gene: 1. In DNA form, the CDR3 reads TGTGCCAGCAGCTCGGACAGGGGCTACGAGCAGTACTTC. As protein: CASSSDRGYEQYF.

This clonotype was counted between two and nine times. The V call is TRBV28, the J call TRBJ1-1, with D uncertain. V lost 5 bases to trimming and J lost 6 bases, with 25 bases between them. CDR3 length: 17 amino acids. Germline values: CDR1 MDHEN, CDR2 SYDVKM. CDR3 amino acids: CASSRRIWAERWAEAFF. The CDR3 DNA is TGTGCCAGCAGTAGAAGAATTTGGGCGGAGAGGTGGGCTGAAGCTTTCTTT.

This clonotype was observed many times. The chain couples TRBV20-1 to TRBJ2-7; TRBD2 aligns across 14 bases. This CDR3 has 15 residues. Losses at the gene ends were 2 bases for V and 4 bases for J; bases not matched to a gene: 4. CDR1 and CDR2 from the germline V gene are DFQATT and SNEGSKA (reference sequence). For the CDR3, the DNA is TGCAGTGCTAGATCTGGACTAGCGGGAGGTTACGAGCAGTACTTC. It translates to CSARSGLAGGYEQYF.

The chain's CDR3 is CASSLAMGDEQFF. The CDR3 region has the DNA TGTGCCAGCAGCTTAGCTATGGGCGATGAGCAGTTCTTC. The chain employs TRBV7-9 and TRBJ2-1; D not certain. The CDR3 is made up of 13 amino acids. Germline assignment: CDR1 SEHNR and CDR2 FQNEAQ (reference sequence). Trimming took 0 bases from V and 8 from J, leaving 8 bases between them.